These 7 T cell receptor beta chains originate from one sample sequenced in a study of shared clonotypes between healthy human individuals. Using immunoSEQ multiplex PCR, the repertoire was profiled, and TCRdb retains in-frame clones only, with some absent. The profile shows around 2.1 million clones, roughly 95% of them singletons. Sequences were obtained from naive CD4+ T cells sorted from blood. Specified subset: CD45RA+ positively selected. The receptors derive from a young man in good health.

CDR3 in DNA: TGTGCCAGCAGTTACAGGCAGTCTACCTTCAACGTCCTGACTTTC. Translated: CASSYRQSTFNVLTF. The J gene is TRBJ2-6, the V gene TRBV6-5; D not certain. In germline, CDR1 is MNHEY, CDR2 SVGAGI. This CDR3 has 15 residues. Trimming shortened V by 2 bases and J by 9 bases, and 14 bases separated the two germline ends.

The rearrangement uses TRBV7-9 and TRBJ2-7; D gene unclear. Trimming cost V 1 base and J 6 bases, with 7 bases left between them. The CDR3 runs 12 residues. Germline CDR1 SEHNR, CDR2 FQNEAQ (reference sequence). CDR3 sequence: CASSLEAREQYF. CDR3 in DNA: TGTGCCAGCAGCTTAGAGGCTCGCGAGCAGTACTTC.

This chain connects TRBV5-1 to TRBJ2-7; 10 bases agree with TRBD2. CDR3 length: 15 amino acids. V gave up 0 bases and J gave up 4 bases; unmatched junction bases: 4. Germline V gene lookup returns CDR1 SGHRS and CDR2 YFSETQ. The CDR3 DNA reads as TGCGCCAGCAGCTTGGTTAGCGGGGGGCCTTACGAGCAGTACTTC. Residues: CASSLVSGGPYEQYF. Variable domain in full (rest from reference TRBV5-1 and TRBJ2-7): KAGVTQTPRYLIKTRGQQVTLSCSPISGHRSVSWYQQTPGQGLQFLFEYFSETQRNKGNFPGRFSGRQFSNSRSEMNVSTLELGDSALYLCASSLVSGGPYEQYFGPGTRLTVT.

The chain is built from TRBV6-1 and TRBJ1-2; D might be TRBD1 (5 bases). Trimming took off 4 bases at V and 2 bases at J, with 11 bases between the two ends. Germline V lookup: CDR1 MNHNS, CDR2 SASEGT. The CDR3 spans 14 residues. In DNA, the CDR3 is TGTGCCAGCAGTGTCGGGGGGGAAAACTATGGCTACACCTTC. Its protein product is CASSVGGENYGYTF.

This clone showed up just once. The rearrangement links TRBV11-1 to TRBJ2-1, with a weak D call TRBD2 (7 bases). Germline V gives CDR1 SGHAT, CDR2 FQDESV (reference sequence). Between the trimmed V and J ends, which lost 2 bases and 0 bases, there was a span of 11 bases. The CDR3 runs to 16 residues. CDR3 residues: CASSLWAGASYNEQFF. The CDR3 DNA reads as TGTGCCAGCAGCTTATGGGCGGGGGCCTCCTACAATGAGCAGTTCTTC.

This clone has just one count. The chain recombines TRBV5-4 with TRBJ2-1, with 11 nucleotides matching TRBD2. V was pared by 0 bases and J by 7 bases, with 3 bases of the junction left unmatched. This CDR3 has 15 amino acids. Germline loops: CDR1 SGHNT, CDR2 YYREEE (reference sequence). CDR3 loop: CASSLGLAGKNEQFF. In DNA form, the CDR3 reads TGTGCCAGCAGCTTGGGACTAGCGGGAAAGAATGAGCAGTTCTTC.

The V gene is TRBV7-9, the J gene TRBJ2-5, with D unclear. V was pared by 6 bases and J by 5 bases, with 13 bases between. The CDR3 is 13 amino acids. Germline loops: CDR1 SEHNR, CDR2 FQNEAQ (reference sequence). The CDR3 loop is CASSSAGWETQYF. For the CDR3, the DNA is TGTGCCAGCAGTTCCGCTGGGTGGGAGACCCAGTACTTC.